This is a list of T cell receptor beta chains from one sample in a study of shared clonotypes between healthy human individuals. The protocol was immunoSEQ multiplex PCR, while the TCRdb copy is restricted to in-frame clones and leaves out a portion. Seen here are 550,000 to 600,000 clones, roughly 98% observed once, and the top ten hold 0.3%. The sequencing input was naive CD8+ T cells sorted from blood. The receptors come from a young man in good health. Both conserved end residues are part of each CDR3. Clone size is given for some rows only: seen once, a few or many times, or a class if the clone is expanded.

CDR3aa: CASSLLGQGGGSNQPQHF
v_gene: TRBV28
abundance: -
j_gene: TRBJ1-5

CDR3aa: CASSPQTSGSFNEQFF
v_gene: TRBV27
abundance: -
j_gene: TRBJ2-1

CDR3aa: CASHGWRVNTGELFF
v_gene: TRBV7-8
abundance: -
j_gene: TRBJ2-2

CDR3aa: CSVVSRDRLNTEAFF
v_gene: TRBV29-1
abundance: -
j_gene: TRBJ1-1

CDR3aa: CASSQGLAGGPRNEQFF
v_gene: TRBV4-1
abundance: -
j_gene: TRBJ2-1

CDR3aa: CASSVAAFRTPVDF
v_gene: TRBV5-1
abundance: -
j_gene: TRBJ2-3

CDR3aa: CASSFPGSTEAFF
v_gene: TRBV11-3
abundance: -
j_gene: TRBJ1-1

CDR3aa: CASSENPVTRTEAFF
v_gene: TRBV10-2
abundance: -
j_gene: TRBJ1-1

CDR3aa: CASSLGVRGQGNEQYF
v_gene: TRBV11-2
abundance: -
j_gene: TRBJ2-7

CDR3aa: CAIMQGNTGELFF
v_gene: TRBV10-3
abundance: -
j_gene: TRBJ2-2

CDR3aa: CASSQMGHLYEQYF
v_gene: TRBV5-4
abundance: many
j_gene: TRBJ2-7

CDR3aa: CASSYSASGIYF
v_gene: TRBV6-6
abundance: -
j_gene: TRBJ2-7

CDR3aa: CASSHGTGDYYNEQFF
v_gene: TRBV14
abundance: -
j_gene: TRBJ2-1

CDR3aa: CASSLFGESYEQYF
v_gene: TRBV5-1
abundance: -
j_gene: TRBJ2-7

CDR3aa: CASSPQVGLAWDNEQFF
v_gene: TRBV7-7
abundance: -
j_gene: TRBJ2-1

CDR3aa: CASSQSPGLAGNEQFF
v_gene: TRBV4-1
abundance: -
j_gene: TRBJ2-1

CDR3aa: CSAPQPDTQYF
v_gene: TRBV29-1
abundance: -
j_gene: TRBJ2-3

CDR3aa: CASSDIAGAQETQYF
v_gene: TRBV10-1
abundance: -
j_gene: TRBJ2-5

CDR3aa: CASSEISTDTQYF
v_gene: TRBV2
abundance: -
j_gene: TRBJ2-3

CDR3aa: CASSSGQGAQPQHF
v_gene: TRBV18
abundance: -
j_gene: TRBJ1-5

CDR3aa: CASSASSGTRDNEQFF
v_gene: TRBV5-6
abundance: -
j_gene: TRBJ2-1

CDR3aa: CATRLAGGVNEQYF
v_gene: TRBV19
abundance: -
j_gene: TRBJ2-7

CDR3aa: CASSESGRLSYNEQFF
v_gene: TRBV5-4
abundance: -
j_gene: TRBJ2-1

CDR3aa: CASSTLLGGRTGELFF
v_gene: TRBV19
abundance: -
j_gene: TRBJ2-2

CDR3aa: CASSQDLASDSSYEQYF
v_gene: TRBV4-1
abundance: -
j_gene: TRBJ2-7

CDR3aa: CASSLVHGREPFF
v_gene: TRBV5-1
abundance: -
j_gene: TRBJ2-1

CDR3aa: CASSVDGGRTSRETQYF
v_gene: TRBV9
abundance: -
j_gene: TRBJ2-5

CDR3aa: CASSIGIAYEQYF
v_gene: TRBV19
abundance: -
j_gene: TRBJ2-7

CDR3aa: CASSTGTGLETQYF
v_gene: TRBV9
abundance: -
j_gene: TRBJ2-5

CDR3aa: CASSYIQGSPMNTEAFF
v_gene: TRBV27
abundance: -
j_gene: TRBJ1-1

CDR3aa: CASSLWWGIAGKYNEQFF
v_gene: TRBV7-8
abundance: -
j_gene: TRBJ2-1

CDR3aa: CASSLGNKEKLFF
v_gene: TRBV7-9
abundance: -
j_gene: TRBJ1-4

CDR3aa: CASSPPSGRAYEQFF
v_gene: TRBV11-2
abundance: -
j_gene: TRBJ2-1

CDR3aa: CASGFAGTGVSDTQYF
v_gene: TRBV12-5
abundance: -
j_gene: TRBJ2-3

CDR3aa: CASSLHMRVDEQFF
v_gene: TRBV7-9
abundance: -
j_gene: TRBJ2-1

CDR3aa: CASSQASGNTYEQYF
v_gene: TRBV4-1
abundance: -
j_gene: TRBJ2-7

CDR3aa: CASSEGLGLSSYEQYF
v_gene: TRBV10-2
abundance: -
j_gene: TRBJ2-7

CDR3aa: CASSLAGAQETQYF
v_gene: TRBV7-9
abundance: -
j_gene: TRBJ2-5

CDR3aa: CAFNIAGGPPNTGELFF
v_gene: TRBV30
abundance: -
j_gene: TRBJ2-2

CDR3aa: CASSKCHAGGPNTGELFF
v_gene: TRBV21-1
abundance: -
j_gene: TRBJ2-2

CDR3aa: CASSPSGSIYEQFF
v_gene: TRBV7-9
abundance: -
j_gene: TRBJ2-1

CDR3aa: CASSPLPTEGTGELFF
v_gene: TRBV27
abundance: -
j_gene: TRBJ2-2

CDR3aa: CASSLLAGAYNEQFF
v_gene: TRBV4-2
abundance: once
j_gene: TRBJ2-1